The next 15 T cell receptor beta chains were all read from a single sample in a study of CD8 T cells in Susac syndrome. Reverse transcription of about 0.5 to 1 ug RNA was carried out with random hexamers. TCRdb itself ran the immunoSEQ multiplex PCR reads through MiXCR, one entry per CDR3 protein. The data show 150,000 or so distinct CDR3 sequences, with about 96% seen just once and 0.1% to 0.15% held by the top ten. The sample taken for sequencing was CD4+ T cells from PBMCs. The receptor source for this set is a human donor with Susac syndrome.

The CDR3 reads CATSDPPLAGGQEQFF. DNA of the CDR3: TGTGCCACCAGTGATCCCCCGCTAGCGGGAGGGCAAGAGCAGTTCTTC. The chain has TRBV24-1 and TRBJ2-1; 12 nucleotides line up with TRBD2. The J segment lost 10 bases and the V segment lost 3 bases, leaving 9 bases of the junction unmatched. CDR3 size: 16 residues. Germline V gene lookup returns CDR1 KGHDR and CDR2 SFDVKD.

This chain uses TRBV28 with TRBJ2-5; tentatively, D is TRBD2 (6 bases). This CDR3 has 14 residues. Germline V lookup: CDR1 MDHEN, CDR2 SYDVKM. Trimming took 6 bases from V and 5 from J, leaving 16 bases between them. The CDR3 nucleotides are TGTGCCAGCAGCCCGGGCGGCGGGGAGGAGACCCAGTACTTC. It translates to CASSPGGGEETQYF. The complete variable domain, with remaining parts taken from reference TRBV28 and TRBJ2-5, reads DVKVTQSSRYLVKRTGEKVFLECVQDMDHENMFWYRQDPGLGLRLIYFSYDVKMKEKGDIPEGYSVSREKKERFSLILESASTNQTSMYLCASSPGGGEETQYFGPGTRLLVL.

The chain employs TRBV7-2 and TRBJ2-5; D not certain. Germline loops: CDR1 SGHTA, CDR2 FQGNSA. This CDR3 contains 13 residues. The V end was cut by 0 bases, the J end by 5 bases, with 7 bases between. CDR3 amino acids: CASSLAVWETQYF. CDR3 sequence (DNA): TGTGCCAGCAGCTTAGCGGTTTGGGAGACCCAGTACTTC.

The J gene is TRBJ2-7, the V gene TRBV15; tentatively, D is TRBD1 (7 bases). The CDR3 spans 17 residues. Germline values: CDR1 LNHNV, CDR2 YYDKDF (reference sequence). The V gene lost 1 base and the J gene lost 0 bases, with 16 bases spanning the gap. CDR3 sequence: CATSRVSGTAGSYEQYF. The DNA of the CDR3 is TGTGCCACCAGCAGAGTCTCCGGGACAGCGGGCTCCTACGAGCAGTACTTC.

The chain combines TRBV6-6 with TRBJ1-1, with no clear D. V was clipped by 6 bases and J by 4 bases, with 15 bases between them. The CDR3 is made up of 14 amino acids. Germline values: CDR1 MNHNY, CDR2 SVGAGI (reference sequence). The CDR3 here is CASSLLEGSTEAFF. The CDR3 coding sequence is TGTGCCAGCAGCCTTTTGGAGGGCAGCACTGAAGCTTTCTTT.

This rearrangement joins TRBV4-1 to TRBJ1-2; a weak D match, TRBD1 (5 bases). The CDR3 is 16 residues long. Germline lookup yields CDR1 MGHRA and CDR2 YSYEKL. Trimming removed 7 bases at V and 3 bases at J, with 21 bases between. As DNA, the CDR3 is TGCGCCAGCACACCCAACAACGATGGGGGAGACTATGGCTACACCTTC. Amino acids: CASTPNNDGGDYGYTF.

V and J are TRBV19 and TRBJ2-5; D is undetermined. The CDR3 consists of 15 residues. Germline-derived CDR1 and CDR2 are LNHDA and SQIVND (reference sequence). Trimming stripped 2 bases from V and 2 bases from J, with 12 bases between. CDR3 in amino acids: CASSISPGPQETQYF. The CDR3 nucleotides are TGTGCCAGTAGTATATCCCCAGGACCTCAAGAGACCCAGTACTTC.

This clonotype was counted once. The rearrangement links TRBV4-3 to TRBJ2-3, with TRBD2 as a possible D gene (6 bases). CDR3 length equals 16 residues. Germline CDR1 is LGHNA and CDR2 is YSLEER. The V end lost 4 bases, the J end lost 4 bases, and 18 bases lay between the germline ends. In DNA form, the CDR3 reads TGCGCCAGCAGCCGGGGGGTAGGGGCCCTAGCAGATACGCAGTATTTT. Translated, it gives CASSRGVGALADTQYF.

The count of this clonotype is one. The chain employs TRBV7-2 and TRBJ2-3; 7 bases line up with TRBD1. Germline-derived CDR1 and CDR2 are SGHTA and FQGNSA. The CDR3 covers 16 residues. J was trimmed by 5 bases and V by 1 base; bases with no gene match: 9. CDR3 sequence: CASSLDGGTAKDTQYF. The CDR3 DNA sequence: TGTGCCAGCAGCTTAGATGGTGGGACAGCAAAAGATACGCAGTATTTT.

Remarks on this clonotype: One end of the junction is discordant with germline, which a read error may explain. The chain recombines TRBV7-9 with TRBJ2-3; 8 bases match TRBD2. The CDR3 sequence is 11 residues long. The germline gives CDR1 SEHNR, CDR2 FQNEAQ (reference sequence). In DNA form, the CDR3 reads TGCAGCGGGAGCGTCGCAGATACGCAGTATTTT. Translation gives CSGSVADTQYF.

The chain uses TRBV30 and TRBJ2-1; the match to TRBD2 covers 10 bases. V lost 0 bases and J lost 7; bases outside the gene matches: 0. CDR3 size: 13 residues. Germline CDR1 reads GTSNPN; CDR2 reads SVGIG (reference sequence). CDR3 sequence (DNA): TGTGCCTGGAGTGTACTAGCGGGAAATGAGCAGTTCTTC. Translation: CAWSVLAGNEQFF.

The chain uses TRBV20-1 and TRBJ2-7, with D perhaps TRBD1 (6 bases). V was trimmed by 1 base and J by 2 bases, leaving 9 bases between them. Germline lookup yields CDR1 DFQATT and CDR2 SNEGSKA (reference sequence). This CDR3 contains 13 residues. The CDR3 reads CSARGPGAYEQYV. The DNA for the CDR3 is TGCAGTGCTAGAGGTCCAGGGGCCTACGAGCAGTACGTC.

V usage is TRBV5-1 and J usage is TRBJ2-5, with TRBD2 matching over 8 bases. Trimming cost V 3 bases and J 5 bases; bases outside gene matches: 6. CDR1 is SGHRS and CDR2 is YFSETQ in the germline V gene. This CDR3 is built from 14 residues. CDR3 loop: CASSSGLERETQYF. CDR3 nucleotide sequence: TGCGCCAGCAGCTCGGGACTAGAACGTGAGACCCAGTACTTC.

The V call is TRBV3-1, the J call TRBJ1-2; D unclear. V lost 1 base, J lost 3 bases, and 9 bases lay in between. The V gene's germline CDR1 is LGHDT and CDR2 YNNKEL (reference sequence). The CDR3 is made up of 14 amino acids. In nucleotides, the CDR3 is TGTGCCAGCAGCCAAGGGGGAGCTCACTATGGCTACACCTTC. Protein product: CASSQGGAHYGYTF.

The chain couples TRBV20-1 to TRBJ2-7, with 9 bases that match TRBD1. Germline lookup yields CDR1 DFQATT and CDR2 SNEGSKA (reference sequence). The length of the CDR3 is 13 residues. The trim removed 8 bases at V and 0 bases at J, leaving 5 bases unmatched. This chain's CDR3 is CSKQGASSYEQYF. As DNA, the CDR3 is TGCAGTAAACAGGGGGCCTCCTCCTACGAGCAGTACTTC.